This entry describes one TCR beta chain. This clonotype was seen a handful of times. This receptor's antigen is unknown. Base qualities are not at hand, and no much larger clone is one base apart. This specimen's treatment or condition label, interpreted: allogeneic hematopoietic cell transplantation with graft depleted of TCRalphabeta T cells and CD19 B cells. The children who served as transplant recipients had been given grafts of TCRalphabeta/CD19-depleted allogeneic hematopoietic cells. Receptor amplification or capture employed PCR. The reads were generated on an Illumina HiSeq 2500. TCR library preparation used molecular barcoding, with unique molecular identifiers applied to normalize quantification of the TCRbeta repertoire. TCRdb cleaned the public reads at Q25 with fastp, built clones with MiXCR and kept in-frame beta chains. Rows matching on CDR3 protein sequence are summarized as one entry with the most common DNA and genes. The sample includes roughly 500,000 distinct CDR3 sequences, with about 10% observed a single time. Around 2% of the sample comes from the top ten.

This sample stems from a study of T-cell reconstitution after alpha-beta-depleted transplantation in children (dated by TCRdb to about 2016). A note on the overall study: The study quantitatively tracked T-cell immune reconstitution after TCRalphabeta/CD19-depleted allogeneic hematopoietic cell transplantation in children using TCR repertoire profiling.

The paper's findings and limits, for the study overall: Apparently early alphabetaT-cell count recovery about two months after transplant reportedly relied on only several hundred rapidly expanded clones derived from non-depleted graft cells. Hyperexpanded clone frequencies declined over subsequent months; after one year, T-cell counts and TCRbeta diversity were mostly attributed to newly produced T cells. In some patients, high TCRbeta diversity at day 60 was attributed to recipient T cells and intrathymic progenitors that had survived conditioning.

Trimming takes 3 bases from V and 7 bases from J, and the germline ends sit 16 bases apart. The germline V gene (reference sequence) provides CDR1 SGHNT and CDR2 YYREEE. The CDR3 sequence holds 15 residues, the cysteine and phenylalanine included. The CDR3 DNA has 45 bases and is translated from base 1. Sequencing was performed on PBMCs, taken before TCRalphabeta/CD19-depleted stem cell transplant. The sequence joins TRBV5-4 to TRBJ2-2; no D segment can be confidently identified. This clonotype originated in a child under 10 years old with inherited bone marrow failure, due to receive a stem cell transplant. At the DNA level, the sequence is TGTGCCAGCAGCTCCCGGGCCTACCTCGGCGGGGAGCTGTTTTTT. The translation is CASSSRAYLGGELFF.